Only a few counts were recorded for the clone carrying this T cell receptor (beta chain). Its antigen is undetermined. This record comes from a study of response to subunit inactivated influenza vaccine. Study results and limitations: Authors suggested that a seasonal influenza vaccination recruits few new T cells each time.

TCRdb re-derived calls from the RT-PCR reads in MiXCR, one entry per CDR3 protein. The sample lists 530,000 or so distinct CDR3 sequences; approximately 15% were seen once. The sample in question was PBMCs from blood, obtained 11 to 12 days after vaccination. This receptor was obtained from a man aged 50 to 60 who received an inactivated influenza vaccine.

CDR3 coding DNA: TGTGCCAGCAGCTTAGGGAGGGTCGCCACGGAAGCTTTCTTT. Translating it yields CASSLGRVATEAFF. The chain links TRBV11-1 to TRBJ1-1; no clear D gene. From germline, CDR1 is SGHAT and CDR2 FQDESV (reference sequence). Trimming pared 1 base from V and 8 bases from J, leaving 14 bases between. This CDR3 is 14 amino acids long.